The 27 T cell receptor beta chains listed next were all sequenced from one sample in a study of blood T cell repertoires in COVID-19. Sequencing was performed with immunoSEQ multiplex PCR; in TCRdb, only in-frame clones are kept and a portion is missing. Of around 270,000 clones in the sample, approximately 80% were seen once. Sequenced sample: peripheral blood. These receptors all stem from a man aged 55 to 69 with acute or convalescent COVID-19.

The CDR3 DNA follows: TGTGCCAGCAGTGCCAGGTACGAGCAGTACTTC. This gives the protein CASSARYEQYF. The chain is built from TRBV2 and TRBJ2-7, with no clear D. Trimming cost V 4 bases and J 4 bases, with 5 bases left between them. Germline CDR1 is SNHLY and CDR2 is FYNNEI. This CDR3 has 11 residues.

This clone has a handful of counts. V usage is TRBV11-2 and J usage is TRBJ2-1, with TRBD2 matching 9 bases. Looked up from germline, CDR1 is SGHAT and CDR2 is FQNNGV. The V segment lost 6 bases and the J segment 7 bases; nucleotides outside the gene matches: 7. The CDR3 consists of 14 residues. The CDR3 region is CASRLALAGNEQFF. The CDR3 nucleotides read TGTGCCAGCAGACTCGCTCTAGCGGGGAATGAGCAGTTCTTC.

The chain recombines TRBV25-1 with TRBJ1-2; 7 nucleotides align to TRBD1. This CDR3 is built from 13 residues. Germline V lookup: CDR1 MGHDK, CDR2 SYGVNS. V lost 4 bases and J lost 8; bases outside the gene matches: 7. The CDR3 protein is CASSAQTGSGYTF. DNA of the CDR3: TGTGCCAGCAGTGCCCAGACAGGGTCGGGCTACACCTTC.

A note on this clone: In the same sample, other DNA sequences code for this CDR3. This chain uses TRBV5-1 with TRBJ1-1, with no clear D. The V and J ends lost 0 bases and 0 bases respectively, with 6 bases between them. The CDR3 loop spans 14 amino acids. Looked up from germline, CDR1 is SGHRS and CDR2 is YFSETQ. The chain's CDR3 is CASSLETVNTEAFF. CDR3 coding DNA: TGCGCCAGCAGCTTGGAAACGGTGAACACTGAAGCTTTCTTT.

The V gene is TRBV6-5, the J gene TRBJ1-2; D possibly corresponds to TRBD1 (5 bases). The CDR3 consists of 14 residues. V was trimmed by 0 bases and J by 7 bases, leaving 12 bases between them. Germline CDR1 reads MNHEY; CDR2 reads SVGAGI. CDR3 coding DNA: TGTGCCAGCAGTTACTCGATGGGGGGATCTGGCTACACCTTC. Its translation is CASSYSMGGSGYTF.

CDR3 nucleotides: TGTGCCAGCATCCCAGGTGCGGGAAACACCATATATTTT. Its protein is CASIPGAGNTIYF. The chain carries TRBV6-5 and TRBJ1-3, with D unresolved. Germline CDR1 is MNHEY and CDR2 is SVGAGI. This CDR3 is built from 13 residues. The V end was cut by 7 bases, the J end by 4 bases, with 11 bases between.

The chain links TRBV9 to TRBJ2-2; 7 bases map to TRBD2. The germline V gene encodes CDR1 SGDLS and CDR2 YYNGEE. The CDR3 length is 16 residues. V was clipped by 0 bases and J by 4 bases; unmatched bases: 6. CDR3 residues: CASSVGAGVATGELFF. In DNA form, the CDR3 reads TGTGCCAGCAGCGTAGGGGCGGGAGTGGCCACCGGGGAGCTGTTTTTT.

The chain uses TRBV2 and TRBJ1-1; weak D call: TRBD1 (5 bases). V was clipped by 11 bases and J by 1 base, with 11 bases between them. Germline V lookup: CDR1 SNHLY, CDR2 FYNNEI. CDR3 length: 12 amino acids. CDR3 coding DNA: TGTGCCTCTCAGGGAGGGAACACTGAAGCTTTCTTT. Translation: CASQGGNTEAFF. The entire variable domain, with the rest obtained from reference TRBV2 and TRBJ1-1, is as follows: EPEVTQTPSHQVTQMGQEVILRCVPISNHLYFYWYRQILGQKVEFLVSFYNNEISEKSEIFDDQFSVERPDGSNFTLKIRSTKLEDSAMYFCASQGGNTEAFFGQGTRLTVV.

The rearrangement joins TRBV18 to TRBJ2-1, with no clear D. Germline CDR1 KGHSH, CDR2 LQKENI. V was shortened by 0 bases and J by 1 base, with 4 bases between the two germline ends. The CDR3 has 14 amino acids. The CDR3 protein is CASSPPGSYNEQFF. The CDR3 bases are TGTGCCAGCTCACCACCCGGGTCCTACAATGAGCAGTTCTTC.

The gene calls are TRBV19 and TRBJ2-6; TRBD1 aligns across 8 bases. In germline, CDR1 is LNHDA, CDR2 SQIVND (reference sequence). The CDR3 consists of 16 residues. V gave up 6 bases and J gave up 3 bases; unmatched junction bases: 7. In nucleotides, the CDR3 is TGTGCCAGTAGCGGCCGGGACAGGTTTGGGGCCAACGTCCTGACTTTC. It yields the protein CASSGRDRFGANVLTF.

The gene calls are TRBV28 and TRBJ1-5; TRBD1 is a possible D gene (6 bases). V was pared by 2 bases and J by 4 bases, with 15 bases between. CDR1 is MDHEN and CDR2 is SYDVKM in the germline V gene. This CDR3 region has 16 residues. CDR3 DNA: TGTGCCAGCAGTTTAGGGTTAGCAGGGGAGAATCAGCCCCAGCATTTT. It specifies CASSLGLAGENQPQHF. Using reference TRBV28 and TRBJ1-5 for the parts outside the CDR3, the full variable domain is DVKVTQSSRYLVKRTGEKVFLECVQDMDHENMFWYRQDPGLGLRLIYFSYDVKMKEKGDIPEGYSVSREKKERFSLILESASTNQTSMYLCASSLGLAGENQPQHFGDGTRLSIL.

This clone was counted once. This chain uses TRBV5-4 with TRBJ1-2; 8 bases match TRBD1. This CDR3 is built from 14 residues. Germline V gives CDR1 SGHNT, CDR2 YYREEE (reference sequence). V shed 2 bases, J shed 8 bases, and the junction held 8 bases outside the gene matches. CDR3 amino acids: CASSLQSGGEGYTF. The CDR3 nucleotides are TGTGCCAGCAGCTTACAATCAGGGGGCGAGGGCTACACCTTC.

The CDR3 nucleotides are TGTGCCATCAGTGCCAGGGCGAGAGGCTACACCTTC. Protein product: CAISARARGYTF. The V gene is TRBV10-3, the J gene TRBJ1-2; perhaps TRBD1 as D (5 bases). This CDR3 comprises 12 residues. V gave up 4 bases and J gave up 8 bases, with 11 bases separating them. Germline V gene sequence: CDR1 ENHRY, CDR2 SYGVKD.

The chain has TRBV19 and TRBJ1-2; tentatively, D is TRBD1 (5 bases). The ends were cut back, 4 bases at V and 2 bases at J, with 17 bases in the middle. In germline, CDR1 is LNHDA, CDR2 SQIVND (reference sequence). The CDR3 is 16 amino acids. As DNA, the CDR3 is TGTGCCAGTAGTACTGCCGCGGGGAGGGACAACTATGGCTACACCTTC. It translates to CASSTAAGRDNYGYTF.

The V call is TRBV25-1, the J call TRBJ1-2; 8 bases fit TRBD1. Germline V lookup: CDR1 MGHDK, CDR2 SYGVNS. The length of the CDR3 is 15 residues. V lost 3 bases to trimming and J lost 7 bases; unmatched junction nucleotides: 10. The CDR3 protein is CASSDPSQGAGGYTF. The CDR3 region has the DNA TGTGCCAGCAGTGACCCTTCCCAGGGGGCTGGTGGCTACACCTTC.

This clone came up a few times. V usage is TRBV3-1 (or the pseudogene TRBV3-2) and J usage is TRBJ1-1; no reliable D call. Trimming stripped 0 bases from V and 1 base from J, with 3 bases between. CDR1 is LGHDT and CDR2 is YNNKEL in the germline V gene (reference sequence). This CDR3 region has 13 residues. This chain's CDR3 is CASSQDRNTEAFF. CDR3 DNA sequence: TGTGCCAGCAGCCAAGACAGGAACACTGAAGCTTTCTTT.

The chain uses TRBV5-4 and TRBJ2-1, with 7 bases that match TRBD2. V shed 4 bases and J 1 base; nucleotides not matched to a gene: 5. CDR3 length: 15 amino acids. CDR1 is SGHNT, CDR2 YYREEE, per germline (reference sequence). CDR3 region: CASSISGASYNEQFF. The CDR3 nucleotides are TGTGCCAGCAGCATCAGCGGGGCATCCTACAATGAGCAGTTCTTC. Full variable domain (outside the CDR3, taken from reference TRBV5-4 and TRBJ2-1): ETGVTQSPTHLIKTRGQQVTLRCSSQSGHNTVSWYQQALGQGPQFIFQYYREEENGRGNFPPRFSGLQFPNYSSELNVNALELDDSALYLCASSISGASYNEQFFGPGTRLTVL.

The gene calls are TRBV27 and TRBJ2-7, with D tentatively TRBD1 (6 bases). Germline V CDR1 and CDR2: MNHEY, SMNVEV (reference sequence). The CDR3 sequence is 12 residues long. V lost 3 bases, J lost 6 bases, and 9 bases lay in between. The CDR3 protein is CASSFQGLEQYF. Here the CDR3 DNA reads TGTGCCAGCAGTTTTCAGGGGCTCGAGCAGTACTTC.

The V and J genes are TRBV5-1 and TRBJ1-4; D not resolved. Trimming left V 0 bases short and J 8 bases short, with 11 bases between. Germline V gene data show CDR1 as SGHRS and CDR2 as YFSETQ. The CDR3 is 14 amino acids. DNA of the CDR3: TGCGCCAGCAGCTTGGCCCCAGGTCCCGAAAAACTGTTTTTT. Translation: CASSLAPGPEKLFF.

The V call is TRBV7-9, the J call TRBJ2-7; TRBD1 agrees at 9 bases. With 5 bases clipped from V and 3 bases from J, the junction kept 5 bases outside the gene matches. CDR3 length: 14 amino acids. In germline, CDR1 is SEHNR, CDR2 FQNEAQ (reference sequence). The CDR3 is CASSPTGGNYEQYF. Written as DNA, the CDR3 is TGTGCCAGCAGCCCGACAGGGGGAAACTACGAGCAGTACTTC.

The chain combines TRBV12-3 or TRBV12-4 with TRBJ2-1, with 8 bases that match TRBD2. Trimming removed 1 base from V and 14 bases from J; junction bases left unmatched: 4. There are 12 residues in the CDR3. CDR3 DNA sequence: TGTGCCAGCAGTTTAGAGCGGGAGAAGAAGTTCTTC. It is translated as CASSLEREKKFF.

CDR3 protein: CASRDGGARETQYF. The CDR3 DNA reads as TGTGCCAGCAGGGACGGGGGGGCCAGAGAGACCCAGTACTTC. The rearrangement links TRBV2 to TRBJ2-5, with 8 nucleotides matching TRBD2. V lost 6 bases, J lost 4 bases, and 7 bases stayed unmatched. The CDR3 runs 14 residues. Germline V gives CDR1 SNHLY, CDR2 FYNNEI.

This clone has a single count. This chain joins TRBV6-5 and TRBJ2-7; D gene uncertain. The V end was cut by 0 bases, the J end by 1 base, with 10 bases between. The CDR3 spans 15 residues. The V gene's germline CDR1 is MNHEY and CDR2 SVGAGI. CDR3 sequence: CASSYSNLGSYEQYF. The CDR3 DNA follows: TGTGCCAGCAGTTACTCGAATCTCGGTTCCTACGAGCAGTACTTC.

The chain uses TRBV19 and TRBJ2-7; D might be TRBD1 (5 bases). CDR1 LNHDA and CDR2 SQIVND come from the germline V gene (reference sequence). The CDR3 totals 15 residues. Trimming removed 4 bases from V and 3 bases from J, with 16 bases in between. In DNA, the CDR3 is TGTGCCAGTAGTAAGCGCAGGGATTTTGGCTACGAGCAGTACTTC. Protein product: CASSKRRDFGYEQYF.

The CDR3 DNA is TGTGCCAGCAGCCTTAACCGGGAGTCAAGAGGGGCTTTCTTT. This translates into CASSLNRESRGAFF. The chain joins TRBV3-1 (or the pseudogene TRBV3-2) to TRBJ1-1, with D hard to call. CDR3 length: 14 amino acids. The germline gives CDR1 LGHDT, CDR2 YNNKEL (reference sequence). V lost 4 bases, J lost 11 bases, and 20 bases lay in between.

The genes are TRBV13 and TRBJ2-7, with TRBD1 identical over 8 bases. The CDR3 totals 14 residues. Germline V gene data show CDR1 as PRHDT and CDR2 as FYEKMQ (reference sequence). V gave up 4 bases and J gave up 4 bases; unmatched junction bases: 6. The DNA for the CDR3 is TGTGCCAGCAGCTCGGGACAGGCGTTTTACGAGCAGTACTTC. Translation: CASSSGQAFYEQYF.

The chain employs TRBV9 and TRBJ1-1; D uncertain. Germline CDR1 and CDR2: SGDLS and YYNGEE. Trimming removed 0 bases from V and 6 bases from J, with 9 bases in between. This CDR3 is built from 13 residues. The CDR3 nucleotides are TGTGCCAGCAGCGTAGAACCTCGGGCTGAAGCTTTCTTT. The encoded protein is CASSVEPRAEAFF.